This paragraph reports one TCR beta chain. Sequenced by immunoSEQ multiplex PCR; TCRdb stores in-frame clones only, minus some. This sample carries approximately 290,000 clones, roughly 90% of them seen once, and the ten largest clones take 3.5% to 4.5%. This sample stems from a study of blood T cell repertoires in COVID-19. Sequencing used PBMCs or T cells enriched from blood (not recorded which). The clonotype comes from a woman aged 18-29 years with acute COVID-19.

CDR3 region: CASSSSGTSYEQYF. CDR3 nucleotides: TGCGCCAGCAGCTCTAGCGGGACCTCCTACGAGCAGTACTTC. This chain joins TRBV5-1 and TRBJ2-7; 9 bases are shared with TRBD2. V lost 3 bases and J lost 0; bases outside the gene matches: 1. The V gene's germline CDR1 is SGHRS and CDR2 YFSETQ. This CDR3 region has 14 residues. The entire variable domain, with the rest obtained from reference TRBV5-1 and TRBJ2-7, is as follows: KAGVTQTPRYLIKTRGQQVTLSCSPISGHRSVSWYQQTPGQGLQFLFEYFSETQRNKGNFPGRFSGRQFSNSRSEMNVSTLELGDSALYLCASSSSGTSYEQYFGPGTRLTVT.